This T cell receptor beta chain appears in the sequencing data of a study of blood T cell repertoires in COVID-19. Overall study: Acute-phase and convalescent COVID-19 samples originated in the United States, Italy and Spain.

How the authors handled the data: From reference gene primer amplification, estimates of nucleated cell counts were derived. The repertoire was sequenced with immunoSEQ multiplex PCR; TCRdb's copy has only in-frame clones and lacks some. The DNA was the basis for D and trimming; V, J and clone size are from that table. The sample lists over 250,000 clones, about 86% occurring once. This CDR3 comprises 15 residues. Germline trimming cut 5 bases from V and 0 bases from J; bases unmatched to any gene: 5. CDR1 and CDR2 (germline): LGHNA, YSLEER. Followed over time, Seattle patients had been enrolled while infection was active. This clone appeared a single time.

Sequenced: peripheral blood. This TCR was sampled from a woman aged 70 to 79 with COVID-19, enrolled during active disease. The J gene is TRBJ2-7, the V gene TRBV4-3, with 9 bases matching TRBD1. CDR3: CASSWDRASSYEQYF. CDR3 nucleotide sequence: TGCGCCAGCAGCTGGGACAGGGCCAGCTCCTACGAGCAGTACTTC.